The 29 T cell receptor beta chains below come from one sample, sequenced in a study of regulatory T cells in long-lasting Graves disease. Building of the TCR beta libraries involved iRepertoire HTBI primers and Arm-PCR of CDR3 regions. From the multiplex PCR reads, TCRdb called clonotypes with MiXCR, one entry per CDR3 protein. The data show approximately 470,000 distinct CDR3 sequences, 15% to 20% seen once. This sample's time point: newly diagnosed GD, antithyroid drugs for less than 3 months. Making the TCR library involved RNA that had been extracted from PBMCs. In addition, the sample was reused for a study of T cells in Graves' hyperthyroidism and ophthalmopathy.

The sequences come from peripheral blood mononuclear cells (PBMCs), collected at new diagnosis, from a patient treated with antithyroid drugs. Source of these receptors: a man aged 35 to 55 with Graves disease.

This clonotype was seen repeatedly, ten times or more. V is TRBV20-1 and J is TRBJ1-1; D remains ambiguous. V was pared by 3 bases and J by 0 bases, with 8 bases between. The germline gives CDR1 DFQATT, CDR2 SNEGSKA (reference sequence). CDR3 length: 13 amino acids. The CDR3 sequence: CSASRGVNTEAFF. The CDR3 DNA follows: TGCAGTGCTAGTCGCGGGGTGAACACTGAAGCTTTCTTT.

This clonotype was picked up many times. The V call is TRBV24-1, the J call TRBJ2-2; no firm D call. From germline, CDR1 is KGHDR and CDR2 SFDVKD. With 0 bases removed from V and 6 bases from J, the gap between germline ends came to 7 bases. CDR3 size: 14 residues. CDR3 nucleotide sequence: TGTGCCACCAGTGATTTGACAGAGGCCGGGGAGCTGTTTTTT. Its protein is CATSDLTEAGELFF.

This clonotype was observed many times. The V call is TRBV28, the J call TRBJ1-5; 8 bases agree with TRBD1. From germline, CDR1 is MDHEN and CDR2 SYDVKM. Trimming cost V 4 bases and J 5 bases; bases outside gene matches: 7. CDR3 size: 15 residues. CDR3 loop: CASSYTGGFHQPQHF. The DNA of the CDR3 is TGTGCCAGCAGTTACACAGGGGGGTTTCATCAGCCCCAGCATTTT.

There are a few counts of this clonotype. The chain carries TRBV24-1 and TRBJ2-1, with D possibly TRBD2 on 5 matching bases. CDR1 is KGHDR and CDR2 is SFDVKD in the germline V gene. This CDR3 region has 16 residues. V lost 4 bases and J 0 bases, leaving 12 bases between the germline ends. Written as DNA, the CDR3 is TGTGCCACCAGTGACCGGACTGGGAGCTCCTACAATGAGCAGTTCTTC. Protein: CATSDRTGSSYNEQFF.

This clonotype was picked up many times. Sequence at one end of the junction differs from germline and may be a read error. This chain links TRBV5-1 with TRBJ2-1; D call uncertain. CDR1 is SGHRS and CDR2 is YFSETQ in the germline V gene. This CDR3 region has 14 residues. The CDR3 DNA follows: TGTGCCAGCAGCTCGGATTCTAGTTACAATGAGCAGTTCTTC. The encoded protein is CASSSDSSYNEQFF. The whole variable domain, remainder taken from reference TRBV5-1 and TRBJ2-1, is KAGVTQTPRYLIKTRGQQVTLSCSPISGHRSVSWYQQTPGQGLQFLFEYFSETQRNKGNFPGRFSGRQFSNSRSEMNVSTLELGDSALYLCASSSDSSYNEQFFGPGTRLTVL.

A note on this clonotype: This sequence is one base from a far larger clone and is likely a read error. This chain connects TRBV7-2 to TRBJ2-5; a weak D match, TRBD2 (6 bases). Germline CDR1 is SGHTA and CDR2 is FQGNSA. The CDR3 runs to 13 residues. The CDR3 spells CASSLPGEETQNF. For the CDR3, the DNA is TGTGCCAGCAGTTTACCGGGAGAAGAGACCCAGAACTTC. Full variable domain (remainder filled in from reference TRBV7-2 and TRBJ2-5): GAGVSQSPSNKVTEKGKDVELRCDPISGHTALYWYRQSLGQGLEFLIYFQGNSAPDKSGLPSDRFSAERTGGSVSTLTIQRTQQEDSAVYLCASSLPGEETQNFGPGTRLLVL.

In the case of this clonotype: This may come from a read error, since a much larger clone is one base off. CDR3 in amino acids: CASGSGQGARPLHF. For the CDR3, the DNA is TGTGCCAGCGGTAGCGGACAGGGGGCGAGGCCCCTCCACTTT. J is TRBJ1-6 and V is TRBV12-3 or TRBV12-4; 11 bases line up with TRBD1. The trim removed 8 bases at V and 13 bases at J, leaving 10 bases unmatched. This CDR3 has 14 residues.

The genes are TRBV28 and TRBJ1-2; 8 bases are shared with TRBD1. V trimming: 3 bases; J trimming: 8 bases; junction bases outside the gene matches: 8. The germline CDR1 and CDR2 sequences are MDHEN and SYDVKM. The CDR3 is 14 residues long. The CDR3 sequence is CASSFADRAQGYTF. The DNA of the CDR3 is TGTGCCAGCAGTTTCGCGGACAGGGCCCAAGGCTACACCTTC.

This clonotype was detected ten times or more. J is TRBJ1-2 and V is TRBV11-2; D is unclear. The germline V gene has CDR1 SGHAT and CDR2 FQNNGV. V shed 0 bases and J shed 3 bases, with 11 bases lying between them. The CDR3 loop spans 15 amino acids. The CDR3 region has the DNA TGTGCCAGCAGCTTAGAGTCCAGTGCCTACTATGGCTACACCTTC. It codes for CASSLESSAYYGYTF. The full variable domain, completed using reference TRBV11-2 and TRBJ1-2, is EAGVAQSPRYKIIEKRQSVAFWCNPISGHATLYWYQQILGQGPKLLIQFQNNGVVDDSQLPKDRFSAERLKGVDSTLKIQPAKLEDSAVYLCASSLESSAYYGYTFGSGTRLTVV.

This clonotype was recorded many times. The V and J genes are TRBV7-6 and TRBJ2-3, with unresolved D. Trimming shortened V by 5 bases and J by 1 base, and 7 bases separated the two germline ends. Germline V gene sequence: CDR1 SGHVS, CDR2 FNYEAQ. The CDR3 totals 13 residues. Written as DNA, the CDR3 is TGTGCCAGCAGCGGCGAGGGCACAGATACGCAGTATTTT. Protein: CASSGEGTDTQYF. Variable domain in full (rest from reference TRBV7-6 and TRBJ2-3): GAGVSQSPRYKVTKRGQDVALRCDPISGHVSLYWYRQALGQGPEFLTYFNYEAQQDKSGLPNDRFSAERPEGSISTLTIQRTEQRDSAMYRCASSGEGTDTQYFGPGTRLTVL.

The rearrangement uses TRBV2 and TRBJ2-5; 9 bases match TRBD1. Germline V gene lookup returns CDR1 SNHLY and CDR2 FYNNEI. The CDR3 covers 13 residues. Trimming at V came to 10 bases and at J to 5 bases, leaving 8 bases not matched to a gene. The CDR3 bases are TGTGCCACCTCCGGGACAGGGTCCGAGACCCAGTACTTC. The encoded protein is CATSGTGSETQYF.

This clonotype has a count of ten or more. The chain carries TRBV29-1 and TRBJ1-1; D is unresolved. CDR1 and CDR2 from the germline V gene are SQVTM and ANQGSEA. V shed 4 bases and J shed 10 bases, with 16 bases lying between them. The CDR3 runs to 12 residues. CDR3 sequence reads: CSVAMTGVGAFF. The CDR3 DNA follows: TGCAGCGTTGCGATGACGGGCGTTGGAGCTTTCTTT.

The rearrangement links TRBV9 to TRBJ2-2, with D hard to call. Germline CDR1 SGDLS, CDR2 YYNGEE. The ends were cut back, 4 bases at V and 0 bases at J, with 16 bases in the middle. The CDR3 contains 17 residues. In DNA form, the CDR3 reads TGTGCCAGCAGCCTTTGGGCAGACTCGACGAACACCGGGGAGCTGTTTTTT. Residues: CASSLWADSTNTGELFF.

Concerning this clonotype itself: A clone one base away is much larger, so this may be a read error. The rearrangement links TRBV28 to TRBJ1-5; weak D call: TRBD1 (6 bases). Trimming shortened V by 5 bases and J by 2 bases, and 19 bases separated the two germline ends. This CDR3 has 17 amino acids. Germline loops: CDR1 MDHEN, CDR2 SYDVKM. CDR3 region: CASSPWAGEGGNQPQHF. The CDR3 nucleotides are TGTGCCAGCAGTCCGTGGGCAGGGGAAGGCGGCAATCAGCCCCAGCATTTT.

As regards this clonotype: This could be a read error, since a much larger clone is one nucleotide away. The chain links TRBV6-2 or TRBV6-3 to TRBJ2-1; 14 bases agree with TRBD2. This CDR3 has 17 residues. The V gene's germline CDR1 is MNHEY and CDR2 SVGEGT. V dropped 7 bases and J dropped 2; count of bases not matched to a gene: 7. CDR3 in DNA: TGTGCCAGCACTCCAGGGACTAGCGGGAGCACCTACAATGAGCAGTTCTTC. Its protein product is CASTPGTSGSTYNEQFF.

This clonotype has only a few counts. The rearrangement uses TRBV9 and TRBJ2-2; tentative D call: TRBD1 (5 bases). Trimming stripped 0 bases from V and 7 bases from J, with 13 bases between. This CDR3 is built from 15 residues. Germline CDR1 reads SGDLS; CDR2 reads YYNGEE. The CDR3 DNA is TGTGCCAGCAGCGTAGGTCGGACACGAGACGGGGAGCTGTTTTTT. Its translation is CASSVGRTRDGELFF.

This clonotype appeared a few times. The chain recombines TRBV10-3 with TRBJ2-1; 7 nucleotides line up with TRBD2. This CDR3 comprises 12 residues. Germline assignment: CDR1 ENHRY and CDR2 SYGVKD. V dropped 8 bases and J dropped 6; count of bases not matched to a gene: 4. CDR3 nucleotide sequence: TGTGCCATCGGGGAGGGCTTCAATGAGCAGTTCTTC. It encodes CAIGEGFNEQFF.

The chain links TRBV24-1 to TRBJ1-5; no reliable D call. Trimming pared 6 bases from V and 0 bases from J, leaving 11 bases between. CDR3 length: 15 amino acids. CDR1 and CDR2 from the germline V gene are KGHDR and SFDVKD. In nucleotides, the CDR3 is TGTGCCACCAGTAGGCGCGGAGGTAGCAATCAGCCCCAGCATTTT. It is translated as CATSRRGGSNQPQHF.

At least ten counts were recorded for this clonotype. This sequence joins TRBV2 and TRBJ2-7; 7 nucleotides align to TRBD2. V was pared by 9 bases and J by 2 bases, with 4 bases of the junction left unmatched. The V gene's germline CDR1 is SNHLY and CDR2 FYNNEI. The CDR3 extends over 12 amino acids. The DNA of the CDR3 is TGTGCCAGTACTAGCGACCCCTACGAGCAGTACTTC. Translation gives CASTSDPYEQYF.

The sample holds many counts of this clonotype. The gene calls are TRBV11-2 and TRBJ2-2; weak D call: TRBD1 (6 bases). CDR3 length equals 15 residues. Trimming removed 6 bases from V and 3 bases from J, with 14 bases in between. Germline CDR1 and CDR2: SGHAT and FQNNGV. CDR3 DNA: TGTGCCAGCAGTTTTGCCCAGGGGTACACCGGGGAGCTGTTTTTT. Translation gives CASSFAQGYTGELFF. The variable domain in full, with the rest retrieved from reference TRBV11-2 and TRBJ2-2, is EAGVAQSPRYKIIEKRQSVAFWCNPISGHATLYWYQQILGQGPKLLIQFQNNGVVDDSQLPKDRFSAERLKGVDSTLKIQPAKLEDSAVYLCASSFAQGYTGELFFGEGSRLTVL.

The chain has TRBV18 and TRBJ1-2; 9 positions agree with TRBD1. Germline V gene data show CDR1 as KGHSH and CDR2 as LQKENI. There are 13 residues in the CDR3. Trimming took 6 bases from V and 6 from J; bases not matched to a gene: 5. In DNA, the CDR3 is TGTGCCAGCTCGACACAGGGGGCCCATGGCTACACCTTC. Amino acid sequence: CASSTQGAHGYTF.

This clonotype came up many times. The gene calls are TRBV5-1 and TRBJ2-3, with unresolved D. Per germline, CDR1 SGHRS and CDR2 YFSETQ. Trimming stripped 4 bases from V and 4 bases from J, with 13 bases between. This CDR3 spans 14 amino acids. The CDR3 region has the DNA TGCGCCAGCAGCCACCGGCTAGAGGCAGATACGCAGTATTTT. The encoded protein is CASSHRLEADTQYF.

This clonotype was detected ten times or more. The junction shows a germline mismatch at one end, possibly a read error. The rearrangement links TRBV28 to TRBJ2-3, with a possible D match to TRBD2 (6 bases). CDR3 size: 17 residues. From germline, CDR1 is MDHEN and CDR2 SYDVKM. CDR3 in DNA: TGCGCCAGCAGTGAGTCTTGGGGGGTCCCCCCCGGAGATACGCAGTATTTT. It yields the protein CASSESWGVPPGDTQYF.

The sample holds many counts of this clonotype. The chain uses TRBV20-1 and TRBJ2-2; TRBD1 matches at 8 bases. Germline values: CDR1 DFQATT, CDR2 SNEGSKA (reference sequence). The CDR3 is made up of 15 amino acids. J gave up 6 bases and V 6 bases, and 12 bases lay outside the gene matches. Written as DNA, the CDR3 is TGCAGTGCGTACCTCCGGCAGGGGGCGGCCGGGGAGCTGTTTTTT. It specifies CSAYLRQGAAGELFF.

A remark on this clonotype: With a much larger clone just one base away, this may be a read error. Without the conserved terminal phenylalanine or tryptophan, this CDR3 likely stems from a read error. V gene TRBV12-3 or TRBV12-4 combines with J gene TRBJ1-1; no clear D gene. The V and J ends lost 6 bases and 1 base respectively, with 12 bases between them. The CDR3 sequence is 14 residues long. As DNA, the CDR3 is TGTGCCAGCAGGTCTGAGATGAGGAACACTGAAGCTTTCTCT. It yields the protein CASRSEMRNTEAFS.

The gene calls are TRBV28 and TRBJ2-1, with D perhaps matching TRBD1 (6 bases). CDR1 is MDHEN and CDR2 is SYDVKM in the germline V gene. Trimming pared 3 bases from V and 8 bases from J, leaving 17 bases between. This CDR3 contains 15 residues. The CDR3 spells CASSFGDRPFYEQFF. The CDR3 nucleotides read TGTGCCAGCAGTTTTGGTGACAGGCCTTTCTATGAGCAGTTCTTC.

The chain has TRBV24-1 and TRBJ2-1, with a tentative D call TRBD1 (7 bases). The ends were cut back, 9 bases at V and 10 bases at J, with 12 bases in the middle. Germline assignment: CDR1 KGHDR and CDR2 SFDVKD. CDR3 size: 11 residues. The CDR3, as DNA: TGTGCCACCTCCAGGGGGGAAGAGCAGTTCTTC. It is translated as CATSRGEEQFF.

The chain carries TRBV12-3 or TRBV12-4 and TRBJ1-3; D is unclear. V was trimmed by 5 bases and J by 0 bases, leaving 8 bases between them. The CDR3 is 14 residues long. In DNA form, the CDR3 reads TGTGCCAGCAGTCCTCACATCTCTGGAAACACCATATATTTT. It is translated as CASSPHISGNTIYF.

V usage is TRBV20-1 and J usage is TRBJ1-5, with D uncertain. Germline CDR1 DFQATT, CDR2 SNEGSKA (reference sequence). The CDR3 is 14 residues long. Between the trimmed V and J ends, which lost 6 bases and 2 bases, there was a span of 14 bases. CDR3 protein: CSARIGTGNQPQHF. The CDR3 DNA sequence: TGCAGTGCGAGGATAGGTACGGGCAATCAGCCCCAGCATTTT.